Here is one T cell receptor beta chain with its context. Trimming shortened V by 4 bases and J by 6 bases, and 7 bases separated the two germline ends. The CDR3 runs 12 residues. Germline assignment: CDR1 SGHVS and CDR2 FQNEAQ. The sample is drawn from a study of cytotoxic CD8 clonotypes in ibrutinib-treated CLL. At the level of the study: Overall, 25 or so responses were partial and 2 complete; following median about 70 months, approximately 15 patients stayed remitted and approximately 12 progressed.

Generated by immunoSEQ multiplex PCR, the TCRdb table keeps only in-frame clones and is missing some. The data contain roughly 15,000 clones, approximately 52% of them singletons. This receptor was obtained from a human donor with chronic lymphocytic leukemia. The sample here was PBMCs, taken at an approximately 23-month disease-progression time point, from a patient treated with ibrutinib. The chain carries TRBV7-8 and TRBJ2-1; no clear D. For the CDR3, the DNA is TGTGCCAGCAGCTCCCGAGCCAATGAGCAGTTCTTC. This sequence encodes CASSSRANEQFF.